This T cell receptor (beta chain) was documented in a study of CD8 T cells in Susac syndrome. The study's findings and limits: It was acknowledged in the study that the number of individuals who were included in its TCR sequencing and HLA analysis was relatively small.

RNA totalling roughly 0.5 to 1 ug underwent reverse transcription with random hexamers. An immunoSEQ multiplex PCR generated amplified TCR beta CDR3 products spanning 54 Vbeta and 13 Jbeta. TCRdb reprocessed the immunoSEQ multiplex PCR reads via MiXCR and lists one record per CDR3 protein. The repertoire holds around 230,000 distinct CDR3 sequences, with 95% as singletons. Multiple sclerosis controls were treatment-naive patients with stable or active relapsing-remitting disease. V was shortened by 3 bases and J by 3 bases, with 14 bases between the two germline ends. The CDR3 sequence is 15 residues long. Germline CDR1 and CDR2: SNHLY and FYNNEI. Concerning this clonotype: Its specificity is not known.

The clonotype comes from a human donor with multiple sclerosis. The rearrangement uses TRBV2 and TRBJ1-2, with D tentatively TRBD1 (5 bases). The specimen sequenced was CD4+ T cells from PBMCs. The CDR3 nucleotides read TGTGCCAGCAGTGATAGGAACGGGGGAGACTATGGCTACACCTTC. Amino acid sequence: CASSDRNGGDYGYTF.